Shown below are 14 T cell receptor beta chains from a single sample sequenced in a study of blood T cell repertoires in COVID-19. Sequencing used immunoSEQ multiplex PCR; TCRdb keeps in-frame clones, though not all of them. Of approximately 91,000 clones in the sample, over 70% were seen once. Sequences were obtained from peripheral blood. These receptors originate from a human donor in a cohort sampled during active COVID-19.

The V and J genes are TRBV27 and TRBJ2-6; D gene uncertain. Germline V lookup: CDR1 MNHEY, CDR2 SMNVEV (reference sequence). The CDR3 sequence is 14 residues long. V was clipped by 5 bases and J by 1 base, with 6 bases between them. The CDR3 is CASSKESGANVLTF. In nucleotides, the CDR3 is TGTGCCAGCAGTAAGGAGTCTGGGGCCAACGTCCTGACTTTC.

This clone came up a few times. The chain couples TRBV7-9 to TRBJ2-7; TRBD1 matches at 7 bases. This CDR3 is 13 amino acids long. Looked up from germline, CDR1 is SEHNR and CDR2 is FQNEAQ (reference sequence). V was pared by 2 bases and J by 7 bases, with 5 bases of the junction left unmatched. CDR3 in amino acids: CASSLQARGEQYF. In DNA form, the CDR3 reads TGTGCCAGCAGCTTACAGGCCAGGGGGGAGCAGTACTTC.

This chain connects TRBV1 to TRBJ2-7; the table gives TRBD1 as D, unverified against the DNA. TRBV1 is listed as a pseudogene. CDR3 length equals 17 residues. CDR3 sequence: CTSTTGYQGARLVEQYF. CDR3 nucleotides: TGCACCAGCACGACAGGGTACCAAGGGGCCCGTTTAGTCGAGCAGTACTTC.

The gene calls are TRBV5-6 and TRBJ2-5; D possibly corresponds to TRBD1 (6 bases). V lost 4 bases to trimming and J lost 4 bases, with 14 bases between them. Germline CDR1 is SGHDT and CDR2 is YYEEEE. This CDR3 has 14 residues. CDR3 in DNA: TGTGCCAGCAGCCAGGGGTCCACCTTAGAGACCCAGTACTTC. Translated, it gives CASSQGSTLETQYF.

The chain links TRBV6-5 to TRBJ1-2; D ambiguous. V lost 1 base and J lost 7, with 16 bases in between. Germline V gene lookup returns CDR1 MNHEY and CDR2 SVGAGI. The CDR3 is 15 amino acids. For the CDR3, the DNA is TGTGCCAGCAGTTACTTCACTGGCTGGGCTGGTGGCTACACCTTC. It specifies CASSYFTGWAGGYTF.

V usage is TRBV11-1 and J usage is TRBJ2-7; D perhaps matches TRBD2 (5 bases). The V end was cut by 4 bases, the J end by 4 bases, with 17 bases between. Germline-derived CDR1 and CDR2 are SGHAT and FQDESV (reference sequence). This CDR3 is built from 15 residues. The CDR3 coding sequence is TGTGCCAGCAGCTCCGTTGCTGGGCGAGGGTACGAGCAGTACTTC. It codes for CASSSVAGRGYEQYF.

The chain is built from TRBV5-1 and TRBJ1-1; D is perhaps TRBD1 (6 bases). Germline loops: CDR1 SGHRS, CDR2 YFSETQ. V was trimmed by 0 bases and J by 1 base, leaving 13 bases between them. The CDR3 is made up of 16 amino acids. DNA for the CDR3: TGCGCCAGCAGCTTGGGGTGGCCGGGACAGAACACTGAAGCTTTCTTT. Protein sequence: CASSLGWPGQNTEAFF.

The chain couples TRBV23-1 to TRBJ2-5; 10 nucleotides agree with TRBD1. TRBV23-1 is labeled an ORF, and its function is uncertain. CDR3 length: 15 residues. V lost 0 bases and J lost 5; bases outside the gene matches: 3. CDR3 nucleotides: TGCGCCAGCAGTCAATCCAGACAGGGGGCCGAGACCCAGTACTTC. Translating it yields CASSQSRQGAETQYF.

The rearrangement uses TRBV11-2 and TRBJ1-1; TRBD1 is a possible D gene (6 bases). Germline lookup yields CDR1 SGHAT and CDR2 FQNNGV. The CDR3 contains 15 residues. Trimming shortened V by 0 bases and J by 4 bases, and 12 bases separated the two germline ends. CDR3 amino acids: CASSLEPGVGTEAFF. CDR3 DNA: TGTGCCAGCAGCTTAGAGCCAGGGGTTGGCACTGAAGCTTTCTTT.

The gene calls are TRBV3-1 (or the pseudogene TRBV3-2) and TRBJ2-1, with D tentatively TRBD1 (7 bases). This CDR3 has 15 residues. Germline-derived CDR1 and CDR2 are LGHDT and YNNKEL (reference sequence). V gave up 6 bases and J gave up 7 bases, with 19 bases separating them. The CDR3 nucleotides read TGTGCCAGCAGATCCAGGGGGGAGCGGGCGAATGAGCAGTTCTTC. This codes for CASRSRGERANEQFF.

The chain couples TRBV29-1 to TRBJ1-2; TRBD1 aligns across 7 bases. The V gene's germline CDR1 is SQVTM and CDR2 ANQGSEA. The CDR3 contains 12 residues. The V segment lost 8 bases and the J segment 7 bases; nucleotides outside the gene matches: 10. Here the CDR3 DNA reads TGCAGCTTCATGGAGGGGGCACCTGGCTACACCTTC. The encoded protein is CSFMEGAPGYTF.

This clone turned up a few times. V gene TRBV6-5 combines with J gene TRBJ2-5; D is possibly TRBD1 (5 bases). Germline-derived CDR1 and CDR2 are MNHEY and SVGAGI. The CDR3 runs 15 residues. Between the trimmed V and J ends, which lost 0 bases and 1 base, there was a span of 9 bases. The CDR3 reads CASSYSTGLQETQYF. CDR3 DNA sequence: TGTGCCAGCAGTTACTCCACAGGCCTCCAAGAGACCCAGTACTTC.

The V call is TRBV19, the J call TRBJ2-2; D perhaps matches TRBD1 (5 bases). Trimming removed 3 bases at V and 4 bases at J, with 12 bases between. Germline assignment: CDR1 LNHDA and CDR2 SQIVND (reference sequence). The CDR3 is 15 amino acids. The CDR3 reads CASSILQGSTGELFF. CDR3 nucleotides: TGTGCCAGTAGTATCTTGCAGGGTAGCACCGGGGAGCTGTTTTTT. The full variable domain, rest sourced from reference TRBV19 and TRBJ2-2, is DGGITQSPKYLFRKEGQNVTLSCEQNLNHDAMYWYRQDPGQGLRLIYYSQIVNDFQKGDIAEGYSVSREKKESFPLTVTSAQKNPTAFYLCASSILQGSTGELFFGEGSRLTVL.

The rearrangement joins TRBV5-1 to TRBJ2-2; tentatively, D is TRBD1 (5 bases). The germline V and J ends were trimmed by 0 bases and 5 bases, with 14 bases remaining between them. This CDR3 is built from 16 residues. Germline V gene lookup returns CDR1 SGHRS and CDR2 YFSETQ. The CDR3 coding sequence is TGCGCCAGCAGCTTGGCCGGTCAGGGCGGTACCGGGGAGCTGTTTTTT. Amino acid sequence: CASSLAGQGGTGELFF. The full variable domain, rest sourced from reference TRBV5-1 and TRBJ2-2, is KAGVTQTPRYLIKTRGQQVTLSCSPISGHRSVSWYQQTPGQGLQFLFEYFSETQRNKGNFPGRFSGRQFSNSRSEMNVSTLELGDSALYLCASSLAGQGGTGELFFGEGSRLTVL.